Here is one T cell receptor beta chain with its context. The sample contains more than one DNA sequence encoding this CDR3. The data derive from a study of blood T cell repertoires in COVID-19. Produced via immunoSEQ multiplex PCR; TCRdb's table is partial and in-frame only. The sample has about 60,000 clones; 70% to 85% are singletons. Germline lookup yields CDR1 SGDLS and CDR2 YYNGEE. The J segment lost 3 bases and the V segment lost 1 base, leaving 0 bases of the junction unmatched. The CDR3 is 13 amino acids. This clonotype was sampled from a man aged 55 to 70 with acute or convalescent COVID-19. This chain uses TRBV9 with TRBJ2-5, with 7 bases fitting TRBD2. Sequenced sample: peripheral blood. For the CDR3, the DNA is TGTGCCAGCAGCGTACGGGGGGAAGAGACCCAGTACTTC. Its protein product is CASSVRGEETQYF. Variable domain in full (rest from reference TRBV9 and TRBJ2-5): DSGVTQTPKHLITATGQRVTLRCSPRSGDLSVYWYQQSLDQGLQFLIQYYNGEERAKGNILERFSAQQFPDLHSELNLSSLELGDSALYFCASSVRGEETQYFGPGTRLLVL.